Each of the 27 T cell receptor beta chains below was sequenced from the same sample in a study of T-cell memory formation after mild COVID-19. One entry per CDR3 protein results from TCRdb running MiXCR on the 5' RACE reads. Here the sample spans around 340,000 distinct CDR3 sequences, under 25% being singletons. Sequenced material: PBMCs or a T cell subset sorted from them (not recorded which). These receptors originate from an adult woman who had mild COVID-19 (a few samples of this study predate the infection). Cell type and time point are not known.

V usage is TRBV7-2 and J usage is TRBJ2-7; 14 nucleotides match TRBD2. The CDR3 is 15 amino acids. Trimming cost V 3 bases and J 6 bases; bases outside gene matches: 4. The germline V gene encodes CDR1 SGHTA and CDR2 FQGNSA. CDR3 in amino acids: CASSLGLAGVSEQYF. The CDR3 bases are TGTGCCAGCAGCTTGGGACTAGCGGGAGTATCCGAGCAGTACTTC.

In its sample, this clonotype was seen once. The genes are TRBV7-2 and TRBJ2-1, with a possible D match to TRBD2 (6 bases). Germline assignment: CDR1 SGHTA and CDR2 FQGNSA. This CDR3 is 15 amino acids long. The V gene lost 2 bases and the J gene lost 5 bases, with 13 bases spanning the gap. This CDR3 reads CASSLWASANNEQFF. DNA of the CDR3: TGTGCCAGCAGCTTATGGGCTAGCGCTAACAATGAGCAGTTCTTC.

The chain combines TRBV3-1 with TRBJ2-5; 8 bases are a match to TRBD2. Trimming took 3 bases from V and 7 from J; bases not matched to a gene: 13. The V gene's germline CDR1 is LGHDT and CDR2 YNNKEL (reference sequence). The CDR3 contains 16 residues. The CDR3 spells CASSHGGGITKMTQYF. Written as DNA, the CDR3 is TGTGCCAGCAGCCACGGCGGGGGGATTACTAAGATGACCCAGTACTTC.

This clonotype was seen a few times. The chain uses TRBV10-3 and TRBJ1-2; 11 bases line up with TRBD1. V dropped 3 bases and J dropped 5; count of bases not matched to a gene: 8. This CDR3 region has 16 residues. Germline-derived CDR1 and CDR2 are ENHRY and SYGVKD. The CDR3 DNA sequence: TGTGCCATCAGTGATCGCGGGACAGGGGGAAGGTATGGCTACACCTTC. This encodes CAISDRGTGGRYGYTF.

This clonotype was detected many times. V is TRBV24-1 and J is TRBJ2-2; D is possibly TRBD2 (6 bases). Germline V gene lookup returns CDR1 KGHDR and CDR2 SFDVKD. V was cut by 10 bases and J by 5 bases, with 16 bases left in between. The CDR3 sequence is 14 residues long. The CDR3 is CATRRGTGTGELFF. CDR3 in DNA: TGTGCCACTCGTCGGGGGACGGGGACCGGGGAGCTGTTTTTT.

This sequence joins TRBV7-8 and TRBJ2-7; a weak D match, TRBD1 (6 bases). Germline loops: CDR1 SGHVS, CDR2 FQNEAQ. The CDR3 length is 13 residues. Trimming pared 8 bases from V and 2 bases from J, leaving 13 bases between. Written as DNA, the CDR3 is TGTGCCAGCGGGTACAGGGTGACCTACGAGCAGTACTTC. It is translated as CASGYRVTYEQYF. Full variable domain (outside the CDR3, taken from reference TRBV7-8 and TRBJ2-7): GAGVSQSPRYKVAKRGQDVALRCDPISGHVSLFWYQQALGQGPEFLTYFQNEAQLDKSGLPSDRFFAERPEGSVSTLKIQRTQQEDSAVYLCASGYRVTYEQYFGPGTRLTVT.

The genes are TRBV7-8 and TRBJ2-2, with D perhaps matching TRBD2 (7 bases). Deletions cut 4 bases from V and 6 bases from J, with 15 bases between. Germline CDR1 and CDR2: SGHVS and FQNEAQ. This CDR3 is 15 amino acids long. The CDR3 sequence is CASSSQGGIAGELFF. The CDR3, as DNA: TGTGCCAGCAGCTCACAGGGAGGGATAGCCGGGGAGCTGTTTTTT. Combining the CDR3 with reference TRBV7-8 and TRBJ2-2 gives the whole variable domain GAGVSQSPRYKVAKRGQDVALRCDPISGHVSLFWYQQALGQGPEFLTYFQNEAQLDKSGLPSDRFFAERPEGSVSTLKIQRTQQEDSAVYLCASSSQGGIAGELFFGEGSRLTVL.

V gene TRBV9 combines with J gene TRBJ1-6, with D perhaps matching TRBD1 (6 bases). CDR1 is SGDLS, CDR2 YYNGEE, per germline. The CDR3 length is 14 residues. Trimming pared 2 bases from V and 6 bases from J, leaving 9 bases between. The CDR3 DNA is TGTGCCAGCAGCGTTGGACAGACTAATTCACCCCTCCACTTT. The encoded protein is CASSVGQTNSPLHF.

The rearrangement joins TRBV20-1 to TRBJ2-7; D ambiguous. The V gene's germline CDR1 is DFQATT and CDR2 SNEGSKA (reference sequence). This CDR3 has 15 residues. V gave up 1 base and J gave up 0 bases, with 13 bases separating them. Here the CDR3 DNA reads TGCAGTGCTAGAGCCCCTGTGGCCAGCTCCTACGAGCAGTACTTC. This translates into CSARAPVASSYEQYF.

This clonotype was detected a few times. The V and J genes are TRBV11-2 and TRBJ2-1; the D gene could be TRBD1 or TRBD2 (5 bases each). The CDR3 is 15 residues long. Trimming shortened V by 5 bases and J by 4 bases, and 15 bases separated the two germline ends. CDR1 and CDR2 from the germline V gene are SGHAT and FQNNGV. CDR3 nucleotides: TGTGCCAGCAGCCCCGGGGACCGCGGGTACAATGAGCAGTTCTTC. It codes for CASSPGDRGYNEQFF.

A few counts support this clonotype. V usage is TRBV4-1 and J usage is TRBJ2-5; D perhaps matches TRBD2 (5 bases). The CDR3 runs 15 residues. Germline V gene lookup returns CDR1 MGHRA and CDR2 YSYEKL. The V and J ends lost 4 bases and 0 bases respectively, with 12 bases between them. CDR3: CASSRLRGNQETQYF. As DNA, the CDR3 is TGCGCCAGCAGCCGGTTACGGGGAAACCAAGAGACCCAGTACTTC.

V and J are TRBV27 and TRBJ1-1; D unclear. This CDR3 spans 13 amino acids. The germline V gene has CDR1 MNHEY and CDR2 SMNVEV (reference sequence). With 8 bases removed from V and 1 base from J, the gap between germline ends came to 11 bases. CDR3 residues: CASRWGWNTEAFF. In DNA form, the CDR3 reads TGTGCCAGCCGATGGGGTTGGAACACTGAAGCTTTCTTT.

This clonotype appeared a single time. CDR3 sequence reads: CASTPGTTADTQYF. In nucleotides, the CDR3 is TGCGCCAGCACCCCGGGGACCACTGCAGATACGCAGTATTTT. The rearrangement uses TRBV5-1 and TRBJ2-3; D assignment may be TRBD1 or TRBD2 (5 bases each). The V and J ends lost 6 bases and 4 bases respectively, with 15 bases between them. CDR3 length: 14 residues. Germline CDR1 SGHRS, CDR2 YFSETQ.

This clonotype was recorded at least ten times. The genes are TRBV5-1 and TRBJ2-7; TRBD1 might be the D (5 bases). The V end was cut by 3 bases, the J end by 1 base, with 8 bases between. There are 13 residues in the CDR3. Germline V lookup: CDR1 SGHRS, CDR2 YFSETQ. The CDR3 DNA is TGCGCCAGCAGCTCCGACAGTTCCTACGAGCAGTACTTC. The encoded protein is CASSSDSSYEQYF.

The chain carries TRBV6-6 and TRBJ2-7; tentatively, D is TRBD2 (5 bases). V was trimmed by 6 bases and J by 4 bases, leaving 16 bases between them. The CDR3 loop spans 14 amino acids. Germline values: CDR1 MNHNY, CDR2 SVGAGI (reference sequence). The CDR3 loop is CASSYQRPPYEQYF. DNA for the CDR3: TGTGCCAGCAGCTACCAGCGGCCACCTTACGAGCAGTACTTC.

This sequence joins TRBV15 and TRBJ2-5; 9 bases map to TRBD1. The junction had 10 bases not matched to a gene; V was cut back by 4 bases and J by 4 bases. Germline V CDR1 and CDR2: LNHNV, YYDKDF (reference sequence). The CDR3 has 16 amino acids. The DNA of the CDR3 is TGTGCCACCAGCATAGACAGGGGGATTATCACAGAGACCCAGTACTTC. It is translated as CATSIDRGIITETQYF.

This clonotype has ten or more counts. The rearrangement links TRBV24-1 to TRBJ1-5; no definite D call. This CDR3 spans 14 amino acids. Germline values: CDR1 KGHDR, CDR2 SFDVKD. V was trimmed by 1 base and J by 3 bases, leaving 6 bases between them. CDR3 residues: CATSDLSINQPQHF. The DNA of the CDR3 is TGTGCCACCAGTGATTTATCCATCAATCAGCCCCAGCATTTT.

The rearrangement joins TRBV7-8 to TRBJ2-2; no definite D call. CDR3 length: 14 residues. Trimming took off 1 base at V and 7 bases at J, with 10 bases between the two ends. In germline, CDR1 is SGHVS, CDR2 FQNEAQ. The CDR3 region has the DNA TGTGCCAGCAGCTTAGATACCTTCGGCGGGGAGCTGTTTTTT. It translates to CASSLDTFGGELFF.

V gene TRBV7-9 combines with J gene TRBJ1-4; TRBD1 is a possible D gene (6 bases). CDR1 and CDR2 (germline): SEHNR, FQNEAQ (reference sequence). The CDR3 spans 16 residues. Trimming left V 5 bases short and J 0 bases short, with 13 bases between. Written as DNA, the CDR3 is TGTGCCAGCAGCAGGGGGAAGGGCACAACTAATGAAAAACTGTTTTTT. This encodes CASSRGKGTTNEKLFF. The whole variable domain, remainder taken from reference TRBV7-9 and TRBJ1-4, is DTGVSQNPRHKITKRGQNVTFRCDPISEHNRLYWYRQTLGQGPEFLTYFQNEAQLEKSRLLSDRFSAERPKGSFSTLEIQRTEQGDSAMYLCASSRGKGTTNEKLFFGSGTQLSVL.

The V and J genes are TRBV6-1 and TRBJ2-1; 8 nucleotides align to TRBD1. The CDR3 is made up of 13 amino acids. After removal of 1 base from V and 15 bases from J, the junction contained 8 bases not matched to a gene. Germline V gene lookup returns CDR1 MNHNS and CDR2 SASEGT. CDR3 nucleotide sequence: TGTGCCAGCAGTGAAGAAGTGACAGGGGATCCGTTCTTC. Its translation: CASSEEVTGDPFF.

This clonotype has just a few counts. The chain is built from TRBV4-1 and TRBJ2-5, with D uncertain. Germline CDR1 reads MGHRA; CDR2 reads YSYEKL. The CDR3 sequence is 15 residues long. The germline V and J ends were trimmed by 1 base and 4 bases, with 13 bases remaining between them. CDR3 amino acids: CASSQAGPKRETQYF. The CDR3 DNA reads TGCGCCAGCAGCCAAGCTGGGCCGAAACGAGAGACCCAGTACTTC.

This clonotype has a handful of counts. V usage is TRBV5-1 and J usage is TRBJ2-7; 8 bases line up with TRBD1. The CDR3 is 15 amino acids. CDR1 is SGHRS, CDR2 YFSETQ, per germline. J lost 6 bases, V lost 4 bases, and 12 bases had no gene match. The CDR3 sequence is CASSPGTGGKGEQYF. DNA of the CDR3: TGCGCCAGCAGCCCCGGGACAGGTGGGAAGGGCGAGCAGTACTTC.

The DNA for the CDR3 is TGCAGTGCTAGACCTGACAGGGATGGCAATCAGCCCCAGCATTTT. It is translated as CSARPDRDGNQPQHF. This chain joins TRBV20-1 and TRBJ1-5; TRBD1 agrees at 7 bases. The CDR3 has 15 residues. V lost 2 bases and J lost 2; bases outside the gene matches: 6. CDR1 and CDR2 (germline): DFQATT, SNEGSKA (reference sequence).

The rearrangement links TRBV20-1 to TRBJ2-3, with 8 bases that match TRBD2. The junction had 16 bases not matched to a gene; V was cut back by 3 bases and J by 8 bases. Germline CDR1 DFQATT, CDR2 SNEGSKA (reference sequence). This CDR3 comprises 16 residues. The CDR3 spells CSARVSETSVQGTQYF. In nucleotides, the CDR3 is TGCAGTGCTAGGGTGTCCGAGACTAGCGTCCAGGGTACGCAGTATTTT.

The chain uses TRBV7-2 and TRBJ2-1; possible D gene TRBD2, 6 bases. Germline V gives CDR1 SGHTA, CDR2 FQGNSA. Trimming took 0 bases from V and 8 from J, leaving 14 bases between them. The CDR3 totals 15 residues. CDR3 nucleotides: TGTGCCAGCAGCTTAGCTAGCGGCCCCCGGGATGAGCAGTTCTTC. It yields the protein CASSLASGPRDEQFF.

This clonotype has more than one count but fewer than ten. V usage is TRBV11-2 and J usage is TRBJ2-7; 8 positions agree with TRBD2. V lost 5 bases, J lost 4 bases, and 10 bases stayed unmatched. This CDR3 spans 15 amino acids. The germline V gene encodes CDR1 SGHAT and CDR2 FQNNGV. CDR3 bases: TGTGCCAGCAGCCCGCTGGGACTAGTTGGTTACGAGCAGTACTTC. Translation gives CASSPLGLVGYEQYF. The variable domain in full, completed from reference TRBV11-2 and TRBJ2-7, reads EAGVAQSPRYKIIEKRQSVAFWCNPISGHATLYWYQQILGQGPKLLIQFQNNGVVDDSQLPKDRFSAERLKGVDSTLKIQPAKLEDSAVYLCASSPLGLVGYEQYFGPGTRLTVT.

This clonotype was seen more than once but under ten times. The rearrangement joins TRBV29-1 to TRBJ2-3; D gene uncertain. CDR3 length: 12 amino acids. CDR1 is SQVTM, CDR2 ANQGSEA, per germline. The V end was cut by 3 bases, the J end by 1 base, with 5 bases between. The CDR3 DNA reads TGCAGCGTTGATGGTGGCACAGATACGCAGTATTTT. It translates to CSVDGGTDTQYF.